This entry describes one TCR beta chain. Antigen specificity is unknown. This CDR3 contains 17 residues. Germline lookup yields CDR1 SGHNT and CDR2 YYREEE (reference sequence). The V gene lost 0 bases and the J gene lost 5 bases, with 19 bases spanning the gap. These data originate in a study of cytomegalovirus exposure and HLA in healthy donors. As for the study in general: One earlier analysis, a look at about 179 million T cells, found around 110 million unique TCR beta sequences. Researchers found that about four fifths of a few hundred genotyped donors fell within the Caucasian-associated ancestry cluster.

Whole-study results and caveats: Likely technical artifact: a cluster of highly shared sequence variants. Later analysis indicated greater clonal expansion among HLA-associated TCR beta chains than among equally common other chains.

The PCR ran on 60 Vbeta and 13 Jbeta primers. TCRdb's copy holds only in-frame clones and misses some; the assay was immunoSEQ multiplex PCR. Among fewer than 200,000 clones listed, 87% were seen once. The rearrangement uses TRBV5-4 and TRBJ2-3; perhaps TRBD2 as D (7 bases). Material for sequencing was PBMCs. The clonotype was recovered from a boy aged 2-15 years in good health and CMV-seronegative. CDR3 nucleotide sequence: TGTGCCAGCAGCTTGGCCGGGGGGAGTTGGGGACAAGATACGCAGTATTTT. It is translated as CASSLAGGSWGQDTQYF.